The TCR beta chain under discussion was sequenced for a study of blood T cell repertoires in COVID-19. Turning to the study itself: The United States, Italy and Spain supplied acute and convalescent COVID-19 samples. Nucleic acid was either cDNA or gDNA, and it came from T cells, B-cell-depleted T cells, or PBMCs.

The CDR3 covers 16 residues. CDR1 SGHVS and CDR2 FQNEAQ come from the germline V gene. The authors' processing: The authors estimated nucleated cell counts from reference gene primer amplification. Here immunoSEQ multiplex PCR was the method, and the copy in TCRdb shows in-frame clones only, minus some. V and J calls and clone size are as listed in that table; D and trimming were resolved from the DNA. The data contain approximately 170,000 clones, about 88% of them seen just once; the ten biggest clones take up 0.95% to 1.3%. As concerns this clone: The junction departs from the called germline gene at one end, perhaps through a read error.

This clonotype originated in a man aged 25-40 years with acute or convalescent COVID-19. J is TRBJ2-3 and V is TRBV7-8, with TRBD1 matching over 7 bases. The sequenced sample was peripheral blood. The CDR3 spells CASTLKTGKQADTQYF. The DNA for the CDR3 is TGTGCCAGCACCTTAAAGACAGGGAAGCAGGCAGATACGCAGTATTTT.